The T cell receptor beta chain under discussion was sequenced for a study of response to subunit inactivated influenza vaccine. Germline-derived CDR1 and CDR2 are MNHNS and SASEGT. The V end lost 6 bases, the J end lost 4 bases, and 22 bases lay between the germline ends. The CDR3 consists of 17 residues. This clonotype appeared a few times. TCRdb independently ran MiXCR on the RT-PCR reads; one entry per CDR3 protein. The profile shows hundreds of thousands of distinct CDR3 sequences, approximately 14% of them singletons. This receptor was obtained from a man aged 50 to 60 who received an inactivated influenza vaccine. The V gene is TRBV6-1, the J gene TRBJ2-1; D may match TRBD1 or TRBD2 (6 bases each). The material was PBMCs from blood, obtained 12 days after vaccination. The CDR3 DNA sequence: TGTGCCAGCAGCTCCCCACGGGGGCCGGATAGGTACAATGAGCAGTTCTTC. It codes for CASSSPRGPDRYNEQFF.